These 17 T cell receptor beta chains share one sample of origin, sequenced in a study of blood T cell repertoires in COVID-19. Sequencing was performed with immunoSEQ multiplex PCR; in TCRdb, only in-frame clones are kept and a portion is missing. The repertoire consists of about 200,000 clones, with 70% to 90% occurring once and the leading ten covering approximately 4.2%. Sequencing was done on a sample of PBMCs or T cells enriched from blood (not recorded which). The receptors stem from a woman aged 35 to 49 with acute COVID-19.

In its sample, this clone was seen a few times. This chain connects TRBV24-1 to TRBJ2-2; possible D gene TRBD1, 6 bases. Trimming cost V 3 bases and J 2 bases, with 15 bases left between them. Germline CDR1 and CDR2: KGHDR and SFDVKD. This CDR3 has 17 residues. The CDR3 loop is CATSDPTGSVNTGELFF. Here the CDR3 DNA reads TGTGCCACCAGTGATCCCACAGGGAGTGTCAACACCGGGGAGCTGTTTTTT.

This clone was detected once. This sequence joins TRBV28 and TRBJ2-1; TRBD2 is a possible D gene (6 bases). The CDR3 extends over 16 amino acids. Trimming pared 5 bases from V and 3 bases from J, leaving 17 bases between. Germline V lookup: CDR1 MDHEN, CDR2 SYDVKM. The CDR3 DNA follows: TGTGCCAGCAGTACACCCGGGACTGGGGACTACAATGAGCAGTTCTTC. As protein: CASSTPGTGDYNEQFF.

The chain recombines TRBV5-1 with TRBJ2-1, with TRBD2 identical over 14 bases. V was pared by 0 bases and J by 5 bases, with 4 bases of the junction left unmatched. Germline values: CDR1 SGHRS, CDR2 YFSETQ. This CDR3 is built from 17 residues. The CDR3 bases are TGCGCCAGCAGCTTGGCGGGACTAGCGGGAGTCGACAATGAGCAGTTCTTC. Translating it yields CASSLAGLAGVDNEQFF.

The chain links TRBV28 to TRBJ2-2, with no clear D. The CDR3 has 14 residues. Germline V gene sequence: CDR1 MDHEN, CDR2 SYDVKM. V was cut by 5 bases and J by 2 bases, with 9 bases left in between. The CDR3 loop reads CASSLTLNTGELFF. The CDR3 nucleotides are TGTGCCAGCAGTCTCACTCTTAACACCGGGGAGCTGTTTTTT.

J is TRBJ1-5 and V is TRBV28; D is ambiguous. The germline V gene has CDR1 MDHEN and CDR2 SYDVKM. V lost 3 bases to trimming and J lost 4 bases, with 19 bases between them. The CDR3 covers 17 residues. The CDR3 sequence: CASSLWSATDENQPQHF. CDR3 nucleotide sequence: TGTGCCAGCAGTTTGTGGAGCGCCACCGACGAGAATCAGCCCCAGCATTTT.

The V gene is TRBV28, the J gene TRBJ2-1; no clear D. CDR1 and CDR2 (germline): MDHEN, SYDVKM. The CDR3 runs to 15 residues. V was cut by 6 bases and J by 0 bases, with 12 bases left in between. CDR3 sequence reads: CASSTRFGSYNEQFF. The CDR3 bases are TGTGCCAGCAGCACCCGGTTTGGCTCCTACAATGAGCAGTTCTTC.

The gene calls are TRBV3-1 (or the pseudogene TRBV3-2) and TRBJ2-7, with D possibly TRBD2 on 6 matching bases. Germline lookup yields CDR1 LGHDT and CDR2 YNNKEL (reference sequence). This CDR3 comprises 15 residues. Trimming left V 2 bases short and J 2 bases short, with 13 bases between. The CDR3 protein is CASSQSLAGPYEQYF. The CDR3 DNA follows: TGTGCCAGCAGCCAAAGCCTGGCGGGACCCTACGAGCAGTACTTC.

This rearrangement joins TRBV9 to TRBJ1-1; D gene unclear. Trimming removed 0 bases at V and 6 bases at J, with 15 bases between. Per germline, CDR1 SGDLS and CDR2 YYNGEE. This CDR3 comprises 15 residues. CDR3 nucleotides: TGTGCCAGCAGCGTAGTTCCGGGTTTAACCGCTGAAGCTTTCTTT. Translating gives CASSVVPGLTAEAFF.

This chain connects TRBV19 to TRBJ1-1, with D unresolved. Trimming pared 7 bases from V and 3 bases from J, leaving 18 bases between. Germline CDR1 and CDR2: LNHDA and SQIVND (reference sequence). The CDR3 is 15 residues long. CDR3 loop: CASTPPLTPHTEAFF. In DNA form, the CDR3 reads TGTGCCAGTACTCCCCCACTCACCCCCCACACTGAAGCTTTCTTT.

This sequence joins TRBV29-1 and TRBJ2-7, with D unclear. Per the germline V gene, CDR1 is SQVTM and CDR2 is ANQGSEA. The ends were cut back, 5 bases at V and 1 base at J, with 9 bases in the middle. CDR3 size: 12 residues. CDR3 loop: CSVSTGSYEQYF. In nucleotides, the CDR3 is TGCAGCGTTTCCACTGGTTCCTACGAGCAGTACTTC.

The chain uses TRBV28 and TRBJ2-3; D gene uncertain. The length of the CDR3 is 11 residues. The V and J ends lost 6 bases and 3 bases respectively, with 4 bases between them. Germline CDR1 MDHEN, CDR2 SYDVKM. The DNA of the CDR3 is TGTGCCAGCAGCACTACAGATACGCAGTATTTT. It encodes CASSTTDTQYF.

The V gene is TRBV6-5, the J gene TRBJ1-5; TRBD1 matches 8 bases. Germline lookup yields CDR1 MNHEY and CDR2 SVGAGI. The junction had 7 bases not matched to a gene; V was cut back by 8 bases and J by 1 base. The CDR3 sequence is 15 residues long. The CDR3 nucleotides are TGTGCCAGCCAGGAGGACAGGGCGAGCAATCAGCCCCAGCATTTT. Amino acids: CASQEDRASNQPQHF.

The chain combines TRBV19 with TRBJ2-7, with 7 bases aligning to TRBD2. This CDR3 comprises 14 residues. Losses at the gene ends were 9 bases for V and 0 bases for J; bases not matched to a gene: 8. From germline, CDR1 is LNHDA and CDR2 SQIVND (reference sequence). The CDR3 sequence: CASSWLAASYEQYF. Here the CDR3 DNA reads TGTGCCAGCAGCTGGCTAGCGGCCTCCTACGAGCAGTACTTC.

The chain links TRBV23-1 to TRBJ2-7; D possibly corresponds to TRBD1 (5 bases). TRBV23-1 is an open reading frame, and its role is uncertain. The CDR3 extends over 16 amino acids. V was shortened by 2 bases and J by 5 bases, with 19 bases between the two germline ends. CDR3 DNA sequence: TGCGCCAGCAGTCAACCACAGGTACTTCGAGGAGACGAGCAGTACTTC. This sequence encodes CASSQPQVLRGDEQYF.

In its sample, this clone was seen a few times. V gene TRBV4-1 combines with J gene TRBJ2-2; D gene uncertain. This CDR3 spans 16 amino acids. Germline values: CDR1 MGHRA, CDR2 YSYEKL. Trimming removed 0 bases at V and 7 bases at J, with 15 bases between. The CDR3 bases are TGCGCCAGCAGCCAAGATCGGCGGAGAAAAGACGGGGAGCTGTTTTTT. Protein sequence: CASSQDRRRKDGELFF.

The genes are TRBV27 and TRBJ1-1; 7 positions agree with TRBD1. The CDR3 spans 16 residues. Germline V CDR1 and CDR2: MNHEY, SMNVEV (reference sequence). Germline trimming cut 6 bases from V and 4 bases from J; bases unmatched to any gene: 14. CDR3: CASSPRLVGGFTEAFF. The CDR3 bases are TGTGCCAGCAGCCCCCGGTTGGTAGGGGGCTTCACTGAAGCTTTCTTT.

This chain links TRBV5-1 with TRBJ2-1, with D unclear. The CDR3 is 15 residues long. Trimming pared 4 bases from V and 0 bases from J, leaving 11 bases between. Germline CDR1 is SGHRS and CDR2 is YFSETQ. CDR3 amino acids: CASSLPSVSYNEQFF. The CDR3 nucleotides read TGCGCCAGCAGCCTACCATCCGTCTCCTACAATGAGCAGTTCTTC.